These 6 T cell receptor beta chains were all obtained from the same sample, sequenced in a study of response to subunit inactivated influenza vaccine. TCRdb redid the calling of the RT-PCR reads with MiXCR, one entry per CDR3 protein. The data show 650,000 to 800,000 distinct CDR3 sequences, approximately 14% seen once. The specimen comprised PBMCs from blood, sampled around 15 days before vaccination. These TCRs come from a man in his fifties or sixties who received an inactivated influenza vaccine.

This chain connects TRBV7-9 to TRBJ2-7, with 11 bases aligning to TRBD1. The CDR3 runs 15 residues. Germline V gives CDR1 SEHNR, CDR2 FQNEAQ (reference sequence). Trimming at V came to 5 bases and at J to 3 bases, leaving 6 bases not matched to a gene. In DNA form, the CDR3 reads TGTGCCAGCAGCATTGGACAGGGGGCGAACTACGAGCAGTACTTC. This translates into CASSIGQGANYEQYF.

The rearrangement joins TRBV7-6 to TRBJ2-5, with 14 bases aligning to TRBD2. From germline, CDR1 is SGHVS and CDR2 FNYEAQ. J was trimmed by 1 base and V by 8 bases; bases with no gene match: 6. CDR3 size: 16 residues. The DNA for the CDR3 is TGTGCCAGCTCAGGACTAGCGGGAGGTTCCCAAGAGACCCAGTACTTC. It codes for CASSGLAGGSQETQYF. Supplemented by reference TRBV7-6 and TRBJ2-5, the full variable domain reads GAGVSQSPRYKVTKRGQDVALRCDPISGHVSLYWYRQALGQGPEFLTYFNYEAQQDKSGLPNDRFSAERPEGSISTLTIQRTEQRDSAMYRCASSGLAGGSQETQYFGPGTRLLVL.

This clonotype was observed a handful of times. The chain uses TRBV7-6 and TRBJ2-2; TRBD1 matches at 8 bases. Germline-derived CDR1 and CDR2 are SGHVS and FNYEAQ. The CDR3 covers 15 residues. After removal of 5 bases from V and 7 bases from J, the junction contained 9 bases not matched to a gene. The CDR3 DNA reads TGTGCCAGCAGCCCCGGGACAGGAGCCATCGGGGAGCTGTTTTTT. Amino acid sequence: CASSPGTGAIGELFF.

The chain joins TRBV12-3 or TRBV12-4 to TRBJ2-1; TRBD1 matches 7 bases. The length of the CDR3 is 16 residues. Trimming took 4 bases from V and 4 from J; bases not matched to a gene: 10. The CDR3 spells CASSSTTGASYNEQFF. The CDR3 DNA follows: TGTGCCAGCAGTTCAACTACAGGGGCTAGTTACAATGAGCAGTTCTTC.

J is TRBJ1-3 and V is TRBV15; a weak D match, TRBD1 (6 bases). This CDR3 comprises 16 residues. V lost 0 bases and J lost 0, with 9 bases in between. Germline V gene lookup returns CDR1 LNHNV and CDR2 YYDKDF (reference sequence). CDR3 sequence (DNA): TGTGCCACCAGCAGAGAAGGACAGCTCTCTGGAAACACCATATATTTT. Protein product: CATSREGQLSGNTIYF.

The chain is built from TRBV29-1 and TRBJ1-3; D is unclear. The V end was cut by 6 bases, the J end by 4 bases, with 13 bases between. There are 13 residues in the CDR3. CDR1 and CDR2 (germline): SQVTM, ANQGSEA. The CDR3 reads CSVISVGGNTIYF. The CDR3 DNA reads as TGCAGCGTGATCTCAGTGGGAGGAAACACCATATATTTT.